One sample yielded the 3 T cell receptor beta chains listed below, sequenced in a study of shared clonotypes between healthy human individuals. Here immunoSEQ multiplex PCR was the method, and the copy in TCRdb shows in-frame clones only, minus some. The sample has millions of clones, around nine tenths seen once. The sample consisted of naive CD4+ T cells sorted from blood. Subset: CD45RA+ positively selected. Every receptor here comes from a man between 18 and 29 years old in good health.

This rearrangement joins TRBV6-5 to TRBJ2-7, with D perhaps TRBD1 or TRBD2 (5 bases each). CDR1 and CDR2 (germline): MNHEY, SVGAGI. With 6 bases removed from V and 3 bases from J, the gap between germline ends came to 18 bases. The CDR3 loop spans 15 amino acids. The CDR3 region has the DNA TGTGCCAGCAGCCTGGGGGTTATGGGCCACTACGAGCAGTACTTC. Encoded protein: CASSLGVMGHYEQYF.

The chain carries TRBV7-2 and TRBJ2-7, with 7 nucleotides matching TRBD2. This CDR3 is built from 14 residues. Unmatched junction bases numbered 7, after V lost 2 bases and J lost 6 bases. Germline loops: CDR1 SGHTA, CDR2 FQGNSA. The CDR3 loop is CASSLLLADREQYF. The CDR3 nucleotides are TGTGCCAGCAGCTTACTGCTAGCGGACCGCGAGCAGTACTTC. The variable domain in full, with the rest retrieved from reference TRBV7-2 and TRBJ2-7, is GAGVSQSPSNKVTEKGKDVELRCDPISGHTALYWYRQSLGQGLEFLIYFQGNSAPDKSGLPSDRFSAERTGGSVSTLTIQRTQQEDSAVYLCASSLLLADREQYFGPGTRLTVT.

This rearrangement joins TRBV4-1 to TRBJ2-2; 11 nucleotides match TRBD1. The CDR3 runs to 15 residues. Germline assignment: CDR1 MGHRA and CDR2 YSYEKL. With 6 bases clipped from V and 4 bases from J, the junction kept 4 bases outside the gene matches. The CDR3 bases are TGCGCCAGCAGTGCCGGGACAGGGGGCACCGGGGAGCTGTTTTTT. This translates into CASSAGTGGTGELFF.